The sequence of this T cell receptor beta chain was determined in a study of high-grade serous ovarian cancer treatment subgroups (dated by TCRdb to the early 2020s). Regarding the research as a whole: On average, each sample produced some 15,000 sequencing reads and roughly 7,500 unique TCR beta rearrangements. The study examined TCR beta repertoires in high-grade serous ovarian cancer patients who were grouped under a laparoscopic triage algorithm by complete gross resection or by neoadjuvant chemotherapy response. The cohort comprised approximately 30 patients: around 10 with no residual disease after primary surgery (R0), around 10 excellent NACT responders, and around 10 poor NACT responders. Each patient contributed one primary tumor and two metastatic tumor samples, giving 90 samples in total. Summary of the overall study and its limitations: TCR repertoire analyses focused on CDR3; CDR1 and CDR2 were not analyzed. Tumors from the same patient had repertoire similarity ranging from about 0.095 to 0.85, while tumors from different patients showed almost no similarity. Spatial information was not captured by bulk tumor TCR sequencing, so insight into HGSC tumor complexity and diversity was limited. TCR clonal relatedness showed a positive correlation with neoantigen level and a trend toward positive correlation with copy number variation and mutation load from whole-genome sequencing.

Collection of tumor samples took place before definitive surgery or chemotherapy. The MD Anderson Biospecimen Extraction Resource handled genomic DNA extraction, while the MD Anderson Cancer Genomics Laboratory carried out the TCR sequencing. The cysteine opens and the phenylalanine closes a CDR3 of 13 amino acids. Left in the record is the CDR3 DNA by itself, 39 bases read in frame from the first base. V gives up 0 bases and J gives up 3 bases, and the segment between their germline ends measures 6 bases. CDR1 and CDR2 were assigned from the germline V gene as MGHRA and YSYEKL. As to this clone: It has no known antigen specificity. Base qualities are not provided; no much larger clone lies one nucleotide away.

The roughly 100 tumor samples were subjected to high-throughput TCR profiling using ImmunoSEQ. The original methods were these. Repertoire diversity metrics included richness (unique productive sequences), clonality, evenness and relatedness; Bhattacharyya coefficient assessed similarity between samples. A sensitivity analysis that removed TCRs with fewer than two reads produced consistent conclusions. What TCRdb holds here is the immuneACCESS table cut down to in-frame rearrangements. Part of the clones is not present; checked against another copy, under half of the missing clones reflect an unresolved V gene, and the others are unexplained. That table gives V, J and clone size, and the DNA gave D and trimming. The sample records about 2,200 clones, about 66% of which are singletons. 14% of the sample is in the top ten clones.

The sample comprised tumor tissue. Recombination linked TRBV4-1 to TRBJ2-7; the D gene is not confidently resolved. The sequence came from a human donor with high-grade serous ovarian cancer. The bases read TGCGCCAGCAGCCAAGAGAACTTCTACGAGCAGTACTTC. Translated, this is CASSQENFYEQYF.